These 13 T cell receptor beta chains originate from one sample sequenced in a study of neurological immune-mediated disorders. TCRdb ran MiXCR on the 5' RACE reads and lists one entry per CDR3 protein. The sample records around 50,000 distinct CDR3 sequences, less than 15% being singletons. The time point is: longitudinal time-point 2. The sequenced sample was PBMCs. The receptors here all came from a male donor with HTLV-1-associated myelopathy (HAM/TSP).

This clonotype was recorded many times. The V and J genes are TRBV29-1 and TRBJ1-5; D is ambiguous. Germline values: CDR1 SQVTM, CDR2 ANQGSEA. This CDR3 has 12 amino acids. V was cut by 6 bases and J by 3 bases, with 9 bases left in between. CDR3 amino acids: CSVGGLNQPQHF. The DNA of the CDR3 is TGCAGCGTGGGCGGACTCAATCAGCCCCAGCATTTT. Combining the CDR3 with reference TRBV29-1 and TRBJ1-5 gives the whole variable domain SAVISQKPSRDICQRGTSLTIQCQVDSQVTMMFWYRQQPGQSLTLIATANQGSEATYESGFVIDKFPISRPNLTFSTLTVSNMSPEDSSIYLCSVGGLNQPQHFGDGTRLSIL.

This clonotype was counted ten times or more. The J gene is TRBJ2-7, the V gene TRBV4-3; the D gene is possibly TRBD1 (6 bases). Germline V gene data show CDR1 as LGHNA and CDR2 as YSLEER. CDR3 size: 16 residues. V gave up 0 bases and J gave up 3 bases, with 15 bases separating them. The CDR3 DNA is TGCGCCAGCAGCCAAGAGGTGGGGACATTAGTCTACGAGCAGTACTTC. Its protein product is CASSQEVGTLVYEQYF.

This clonotype was seen more than once but under ten times. CDR3 DNA sequence: TGTGCCAGCAGTTACTCAAACAGGGGTGCCCACGAGCAGTACTTC. Translating gives CASSYSNRGAHEQYF. The V call is TRBV6-6, the J call TRBJ2-7; 7 bases map to TRBD1. V lost 0 bases, J lost 5 bases, and 7 bases stayed unmatched. This CDR3 region has 15 residues. Germline values: CDR1 MNHNY, CDR2 SVGAGI (reference sequence).

This clonotype was observed once. The chain has TRBV20-1 and TRBJ2-3, with no clear D. CDR1 and CDR2 (germline): DFQATT, SNEGSKA (reference sequence). The V end was cut by 6 bases, the J end by 3 bases, with 13 bases between. This CDR3 is 13 amino acids long. The CDR3: CSARYTGTDTQYF. The DNA for the CDR3 is TGCAGTGCGAGGTACACTGGAACAGATACGCAGTATTTT.

This clonotype was picked up many times. The rearrangement joins TRBV5-1 to TRBJ1-5; D remains unclear. V lost 4 bases, J lost 0 bases, and 11 bases lay in between. Germline CDR1 SGHRS, CDR2 YFSETQ. The CDR3 length is 15 residues. CDR3 sequence reads: CASSTRPYSNQPQHF. The CDR3 nucleotides read TGCGCCAGCAGCACCCGACCGTATAGCAATCAGCCCCAGCATTTT.

This clonotype is medium-sized within its sample. The CDR3 sequence: CASTPPGGVETQYF. CDR3 DNA sequence: TGTGCCAGCACGCCTCCGGGAGGGGTTGAGACCCAGTACTTC. This rearrangement joins TRBV6-6 to TRBJ2-5, with TRBD2 matching 8 bases. The germline V gene encodes CDR1 MNHNY and CDR2 SVGAGI (reference sequence). The V gene end was trimmed by 7 bases and the J gene end by 5 bases; junction bases not matched to a gene: 9. The CDR3 consists of 14 residues.

V gene TRBV7-2 combines with J gene TRBJ2-3, with 7 nucleotides matching TRBD2. This CDR3 spans 16 amino acids. V shed 5 bases and J 3 bases; nucleotides not matched to a gene: 11. Germline CDR1 SGHTA, CDR2 FQGNSA. The CDR3 DNA sequence: TGTGCCAGCAGCCCCCCCGGGACTATATTTACAGATACGCAGTATTTT. Encoded protein: CASSPPGTIFTDTQYF.

The table lists this clonotype with many counts. This chain uses TRBV29-1 with TRBJ2-7; D unresolved. The length of the CDR3 is 13 residues. The germline CDR1 and CDR2 sequences are SQVTM and ANQGSEA. V lost 3 bases, J lost 8 bases, and 17 bases lay in between. The CDR3: CSVEGTRREKQYF. Written as DNA, the CDR3 is TGCAGCGTTGAGGGAACACGGAGAGAAAAGCAGTACTTC.

This clonotype was recorded many times. The chain couples TRBV7-9 to TRBJ2-3; TRBD2 is a possible D gene (7 bases). The V gene's germline CDR1 is SEHNR and CDR2 FQNEAQ (reference sequence). The CDR3 runs to 16 residues. V lost 1 base, J lost 2 bases, and 13 bases lay in between. The CDR3 DNA reads as TGTGCCAGCAGCTTAGGGCGGGGGCCGAACACAGATACGCAGTATTTT. Its protein is CASSLGRGPNTDTQYF.

In the case of this clonotype: One junction end disagrees with the germline gene, perhaps due to a read error. The rearrangement joins TRBV20-1 to TRBJ2-3; D is uncertain. The CDR3 spans 14 residues. The V gene's germline CDR1 is DFQATT and CDR2 SNEGSKA (reference sequence). CDR3 protein: CSVRDTDQTDTQYF. CDR3 nucleotide sequence: TGCAGTGTTAGAGATACTGACCAAACAGATACGCAGTATTTT.

This clonotype has ten or more counts. The V gene is TRBV12-3 or TRBV12-4, the J gene TRBJ2-5; 7 bases agree with TRBD2. This CDR3 spans 13 amino acids. J was trimmed by 3 bases and V by 6 bases; bases with no gene match: 4. The CDR3 loop is CASSWLAEETQYF. CDR3 nucleotide sequence: TGTGCCAGCAGCTGGCTAGCGGAAGAGACCCAGTACTTC.

This clonotype was recorded many times. V is TRBV7-8 and J is TRBJ2-7; D not certain. The CDR3 extends over 15 amino acids. V lost 1 base and J lost 2, with 12 bases in between. Germline assignment: CDR1 SGHVS and CDR2 FQNEAQ. CDR3 DNA sequence: TGTGCCAGCAGCTTAGTGGGGATCCGTACCTACGAGCAGTACTTC. Protein sequence: CASSLVGIRTYEQYF.

This clonotype has at least ten counts. The gene calls are TRBV29-1 and TRBJ2-3; 9 positions match TRBD1. Trimming at V came to 6 bases and at J to 5 bases, leaving 6 bases not matched to a gene. Germline loops: CDR1 SQVTM, CDR2 ANQGSEA. This CDR3 is built from 13 residues. CDR3 sequence: CSVPGQGIDTQYF. The CDR3 DNA follows: TGCAGCGTGCCGGGACAGGGAATAGATACGCAGTATTTT.